A selection of T cell receptor beta chains follows, all from one sample in a study of T cell changes during pregnancy in multiple sclerosis. Profiled with immunoSEQ multiplex PCR; TCRdb holds only in-frame clones, not every one. The sample includes over 100,000 clones, more than 85% seen only once; the top ten take less than 2%. The sample consisted of peripheral blood, taken in the third trimester of pregnancy. The receptors were sampled from a female donor with multiple sclerosis, enrolled in a pregnancy study. CDR3s include the opening cysteine and the closing phenylalanine or tryptophan. The order of the fields is V gene, clone size, D gene, J gene, CDR3 protein, CDR3 DNA. A D gene is named only where the DNA matches it firmly. Rows may omit the clone size; those that give it use once, few, many or a size class.

v_call: TRBV19; clone_size: NA; d_call: NA; j_call: TRBJ2-7; cdr3_aa: CASSIAAANYEQYF; cdr3_nt: TGTGCCAGTAGTATAGCAGCGGCCAACTACGAGCAGTACTTC
v_call: TRBV11-2; clone_size: NA; d_call: TRBD1; j_call: TRBJ2-7; cdr3_aa: CASSLEDRETLDEQYF; cdr3_nt: TGTGCCAGCAGCCTAGAGGACAGGGAAACGCTCGACGAGCAGTACTTC
v_call: TRBV19; clone_size: NA; d_call: NA; j_call: TRBJ1-5; cdr3_aa: CASSIRQGRNQPQHF; cdr3_nt: TGTGCCAGTAGTATACGTCAGGGCCGCAATCAGCCCCAGCATTTT
v_call: TRBV18; clone_size: NA; d_call: TRBD1; j_call: TRBJ2-3; cdr3_aa: CASSPQDREQYF; cdr3_nt: TGTGCCAGCTCACCTCAGGACAGGGAGCAGTATTTT
v_call: TRBV7-2; clone_size: NA; d_call: NA; j_call: TRBJ2-1; cdr3_aa: CASSRMRGRSEQFF; cdr3_nt: TGTGCCAGCAGCCGAATGCGGGGCCGGAGTGAGCAGTTCTTC
v_call: TRBV15; clone_size: NA; d_call: NA; j_call: TRBJ1-2; cdr3_aa: CATSMGFEARGRYGYTF; cdr3_nt: TGTGCCACCAGCATGGGGTTTGAGGCCAGGGGCCGCTATGGCTACACCTTC
v_call: TRBV6-1; clone_size: NA; d_call: NA; j_call: TRBJ1-3; cdr3_aa: CASSEVGASGNTIYF; cdr3_nt: TGTGCCAGCAGTGAAGTGGGGGCTTCTGGAAACACCATATATTTT
v_call: TRBV19; clone_size: once; d_call: TRBD1; j_call: TRBJ1-4; cdr3_aa: CASTDVRGQHNEKLFF; cdr3_nt: TGTGCCAGTACCGACGTTAGGGGACAGCATAATGAAAAACTGTTTTTT
v_call: TRBV30; clone_size: NA; d_call: TRBD1; j_call: TRBJ1-5; cdr3_aa: CAWSSRQGDNQPQHF; cdr3_nt: TGTGCCTGGAGCTCCAGACAGGGAGACAATCAGCCCCAGCATTTT
v_call: TRBV9; clone_size: NA; d_call: NA; j_call: TRBJ1-1; cdr3_aa: CASSVGWAVGRTEAFF; cdr3_nt: TGTGCCAGCAGCGTCGGATGGGCCGTAGGTCGCACTGAAGCTTTCTTT
v_call: TRBV9; clone_size: once; d_call: NA; j_call: TRBJ1-6; cdr3_aa: CASSVRANSPLHF; cdr3_nt: TGTGCCAGCAGCGTAAGAGCGAATTCACCCCTCCACTTT
v_call: TRBV7-3; clone_size: NA; d_call: TRBD1; j_call: TRBJ1-1; cdr3_aa: CASSSRGTGGEKAFF; cdr3_nt: TGTGCCAGCAGCTCCCGTGGGACAGGGGGCGAAAAAGCTTTCTTT
v_call: TRBV2; clone_size: NA; d_call: NA; j_call: TRBJ1-1; cdr3_aa: CASSEDSWTEAFF; cdr3_nt: TGTGCCAGCAGTGAAGACAGTTGGACTGAAGCTTTCTTT
v_call: TRBV4-2; clone_size: NA; d_call: TRBD2; j_call: TRBJ2-3; cdr3_aa: CASSQGGREGGDTQYF; cdr3_nt: TGTGCCAGCAGCCAAGGGGGGCGGGAGGGCGGGGATACGCAGTATTTT
v_call: TRBV30; clone_size: NA; d_call: NA; j_call: TRBJ1-5; cdr3_aa: CAWSVRGNPNQPQHF; cdr3_nt: TGTGCCTGGAGTGTTCGAGGGAATCCCAATCAGCCCCAGCATTTT
v_call: TRBV4-2; clone_size: once; d_call: TRBD2; j_call: TRBJ2-5; cdr3_aa: CASSHRLAGQETQYF; cdr3_nt: TGTGCCAGCAGCCACAGACTAGCGGGGCAAGAGACCCAGTACTTC
v_call: TRBV7-9; clone_size: NA; d_call: NA; j_call: TRBJ1-2; cdr3_aa: CASSLHDTNYGYTF; cdr3_nt: TGTGCCAGCAGCTTGCATGACACTAACTATGGCTACACCTTC
v_call: TRBV6-4; clone_size: NA; d_call: TRBD1; j_call: TRBJ2-3; cdr3_aa: CASSADRVSDTQYF; cdr3_nt: TGTGCCAGCAGTGCCGACAGGGTCTCAGATACGCAGTATTTT
v_call: TRBV7-3; clone_size: NA; d_call: NA; j_call: TRBJ1-1; cdr3_aa: CASSLTYSAGTEAFF; cdr3_nt: TGTGCCAGCAGCTTAACGTACTCGGCGGGGACTGAAGCTTTCTTT
v_call: TRBV18; clone_size: NA; d_call: NA; j_call: TRBJ2-3; cdr3_aa: CASSPAESADTQYF; cdr3_nt: TGTGCCAGCTCACCGGCGGAATCGGCAGATACGCAGTATTTT
v_call: TRBV7-9; clone_size: few; d_call: NA; j_call: TRBJ1-1; cdr3_aa: CASSPRGGVNTEAFF; cdr3_nt: TGTGCCAGCAGCCCGCGAGGAGGGGTGAACACTGAAGCTTTCTTT
v_call: TRBV30; clone_size: few; d_call: TRBD1; j_call: TRBJ1-4; cdr3_aa: CAWSTGAHEKLFF; cdr3_nt: TGTGCCTGGAGTACAGGGGCGCATGAAAAACTGTTTTTT
v_call: TRBV2; clone_size: NA; d_call: TRBD2; j_call: TRBJ2-1; cdr3_aa: CASSGSSGRAVVSEQFF; cdr3_nt: TGTGCCAGCAGTGGATCTAGCGGGAGGGCCGTCGTTAGTGAGCAGTTCTTC
v_call: TRBV6-4; clone_size: NA; d_call: TRBD2; j_call: TRBJ2-3; cdr3_aa: CASSVLAGGPDTQYF; cdr3_nt: TGTGCCAGCAGTGTACTAGCGGGAGGGCCAGATACGCAGTATTTT
v_call: TRBV27; clone_size: NA; d_call: TRBD1; j_call: TRBJ2-7; cdr3_aa: CASSHGQGYEQYF; cdr3_nt: TGTGCCAGCAGTCATGGACAGGGTTACGAGCAGTACTTC
v_call: TRBV27; clone_size: NA; d_call: TRBD2; j_call: TRBJ2-1; cdr3_aa: CASSSGLASGNEQFF; cdr3_nt: TGTGCCAGCAGTTCGGGACTAGCCTCCGGGAATGAGCAGTTCTTC
v_call: TRBV25-1; clone_size: NA; d_call: NA; j_call: TRBJ1-3; cdr3_aa: CASSGYLTGLSGNTIYF; cdr3_nt: TGTGCCAGCAGTGGATACCTGACAGGCTTATCTGGAAACACCATATATTTT
v_call: TRBV15; clone_size: NA; d_call: NA; j_call: TRBJ1-1; cdr3_aa: CATSRDRAGTEAFF; cdr3_nt: TGTGCCACCAGCAGAGATAGGGCGGGCACTGAAGCTTTCTTT
v_call: TRBV5-5; clone_size: NA; d_call: NA; j_call: TRBJ1-1; cdr3_aa: CASSWVNGGQNTEAFF; cdr3_nt: TGTGCCAGCAGCTGGGTCAACGGCGGACAGAACACTGAAGCTTTCTTT
v_call: TRBV10-3; clone_size: NA; d_call: TRBD2; j_call: TRBJ2-7; cdr3_aa: CAISESRGVLDEQYF; cdr3_nt: TGTGCCATCAGTGAATCCCGGGGGGTACTTGACGAGCAGTACTTC
v_call: TRBV7-2; clone_size: NA; d_call: NA; j_call: TRBJ1-5; cdr3_aa: CASSLVTGSNQPQHF; cdr3_nt: TGTGCCAGCAGCTTAGTAACCGGTAGCAATCAGCCCCAGCATTTT
v_call: TRBV6-5; clone_size: NA; d_call: NA; j_call: TRBJ2-1; cdr3_aa: CASRQTGGSNEQFF; cdr3_nt: TGTGCCAGCAGACAGACAGGAGGCAGCAATGAGCAGTTCTTC
v_call: TRBV19; clone_size: NA; d_call: NA; j_call: TRBJ1-1; cdr3_aa: CASSIPGRANTEAFF; cdr3_nt: TGTGCCAGTAGTATCCCGGGGAGGGCGAACACTGAAGCTTTCTTT
v_call: TRBV18; clone_size: NA; d_call: TRBD2; j_call: TRBJ2-3; cdr3_aa: CASSPLGLAGYTDTQYF; cdr3_nt: TGTGCCAGCTCACCCTTGGGACTAGCGGGCTACACAGATACGCAGTATTTT
v_call: TRBV28; clone_size: NA; d_call: TRBD1; j_call: TRBJ1-2; cdr3_aa: CASSRTGDYGYTF; cdr3_nt: TGTGCCAGCAGCCGTACAGGGGACTATGGCTACACCTTC
v_call: TRBV5-5; clone_size: NA; d_call: NA; j_call: TRBJ1-2; cdr3_aa: CASSLSIGYTF; cdr3_nt: TGTGCCAGCAGCTTGTCCATCGGCTACACCTTC
v_call: TRBV27; clone_size: NA; d_call: NA; j_call: TRBJ1-1; cdr3_aa: CASTTRGGRNTEAFF; cdr3_nt: TGTGCCAGCACCACGCGGGGGGGGAGAAACACTGAAGCTTTCTTT
v_call: TRBV7-2; clone_size: NA; d_call: NA; j_call: TRBJ2-1; cdr3_aa: CASSLSSGTWREQFF; cdr3_nt: TGTGCCAGCAGCTTATCGTCTGGAACGTGGCGGGAGCAGTTCTTC
v_call: TRBV18; clone_size: NA; d_call: NA; j_call: TRBJ1-4; cdr3_aa: CASSPLAGLDEKLFF; cdr3_nt: TGTGCCAGCTCACCACTGGCAGGGCTGGATGAAAAACTGTTTTTT
v_call: TRBV4-2; clone_size: NA; d_call: NA; j_call: TRBJ1-5; cdr3_aa: CASSQDSGALSNQPQHF; cdr3_nt: TGTGCCAGCAGCCAAGATTCAGGGGCCCTTAGCAATCAGCCCCAGCATTTT
v_call: TRBV4-1; clone_size: NA; d_call: NA; j_call: TRBJ1-2; cdr3_aa: CASSQDRGLGKGGYTF; cdr3_nt: TGCGCCAGCAGCCAAGATCGAGGGTTAGGGAAAGGTGGCTACACCTTC
v_call: TRBV18; clone_size: NA; d_call: NA; j_call: TRBJ2-3; cdr3_aa: CASSPQSGVHTQYF; cdr3_nt: TGTGCCAGCTCACCCCAGAGCGGAGTCCATACGCAGTATTTT
v_call: TRBV19; clone_size: NA; d_call: NA; j_call: TRBJ2-3; cdr3_aa: CASTPGGPGTQYF; cdr3_nt: TGTGCCAGTACCCCGGGCGGGCCCGGTACGCAGTATTTT
v_call: TRBV5-5; clone_size: NA; d_call: TRBD2; j_call: TRBJ2-7; cdr3_aa: CASSLVASGIYEQYF; cdr3_nt: TGTGCCAGCAGCTTGGTAGCTAGCGGGATTTACGAGCAGTACTTC
v_call: TRBV19; clone_size: NA; d_call: NA; j_call: TRBJ1-4; cdr3_aa: CASSIVSNEKLFF; cdr3_nt: TGTGCCAGTAGTATAGTTAGTAATGAAAAACTGTTTTTT
v_call: TRBV19; clone_size: NA; d_call: NA; j_call: TRBJ1-3; cdr3_aa: CASSAEGPRNTIYF; cdr3_nt: TGTGCCAGTAGTGCGGAGGGGCCCAGAAACACCATATATTTT
v_call: TRBV6-6; clone_size: NA; d_call: NA; j_call: TRBJ1-1; cdr3_aa: CASSRVGDTEAFF; cdr3_nt: TGTGCCAGCTCAAGGGTCGGGGACACTGAAGCTTTCTTT
v_call: TRBV7-3; clone_size: NA; d_call: TRBD1; j_call: TRBJ2-1; cdr3_aa: CASSLGGPGNEQFF; cdr3_nt: TGTGCCAGCAGCCTAGGGGGCCCTGGTAATGAGCAGTTCTTC
v_call: TRBV5-1; clone_size: once; d_call: TRBD1; j_call: TRBJ1-4; cdr3_aa: CASSSGQGVEKLFF; cdr3_nt: TGCGCCAGCAGCTCGGGACAGGGGGTTGAAAAACTGTTTTTT
v_call: TRBV5-1; clone_size: NA; d_call: NA; j_call: TRBJ1-3; cdr3_aa: CASSLIGVMGGRLSGNTIYF; cdr3_nt: TGCGCCAGCAGCTTAATCGGAGTTATGGGGGGGCGCCTCTCTGGAAACACCATATATTTT
v_call: TRBV13; clone_size: NA; d_call: NA; j_call: TRBJ2-1; cdr3_aa: CASSFPRQDGPLYNEQFF; cdr3_nt: TGTGCCAGCAGCTTCCCGAGACAGGACGGACCTCTTTACAATGAGCAGTTCTTC
v_call: TRBV9; clone_size: NA; d_call: TRBD2; j_call: TRBJ2-1; cdr3_aa: CASSGYPGLAGVVNEQFF; cdr3_nt: TGTGCCAGCAGCGGATATCCGGGACTAGCGGGAGTTGTGAATGAGCAGTTCTTC
v_call: TRBV28; clone_size: NA; d_call: TRBD1; j_call: TRBJ1-5; cdr3_aa: CASGQGDQPQHF; cdr3_nt: TGTGCCAGCGGACAGGGGGATCAGCCCCAGCATTTT
v_call: TRBV19; clone_size: NA; d_call: TRBD2; j_call: TRBJ2-1; cdr3_aa: CASSILLTSFNEQFF; cdr3_nt: TGTGCCAGTAGTATCCTCCTGACTAGCTTCAATGAGCAGTTCTTC
v_call: TRBV2; clone_size: NA; d_call: NA; j_call: TRBJ2-3; cdr3_aa: CASNLADTQYF; cdr3_nt: TGTGCCAGCAACCTAGCAGATACGCAGTATTTT
v_call: TRBV7-9; clone_size: once; d_call: TRBD2; j_call: TRBJ2-1; cdr3_aa: CASSAKLAGASIEQFF; cdr3_nt: TGTGCCAGCAGCGCGAAACTAGCGGGGGCGTCAATTGAGCAGTTCTTC
v_call: TRBV29-1; clone_size: NA; d_call: NA; j_call: TRBJ2-7; cdr3_aa: CSVEDRGYEQYF; cdr3_nt: TGCAGCGTTGAAGATCGAGGCTACGAGCAGTACTTC
v_call: TRBV28; clone_size: NA; d_call: TRBD1; j_call: TRBJ1-5; cdr3_aa: CASSYTTQGGNQPQHF; cdr3_nt: TGTGCCAGCAGTTACACGACACAGGGGGGCAATCAGCCCCAGCATTTT
v_call: TRBV5-6; clone_size: NA; d_call: TRBD1; j_call: TRBJ2-7; cdr3_aa: CASRSRQGPWEQYF; cdr3_nt: TGTGCCAGCAGGAGCCGACAGGGGCCATGGGAGCAGTACTTC
v_call: TRBV9; clone_size: NA; d_call: NA; j_call: TRBJ2-1; cdr3_aa: CASSVGSSSYNEQFF; cdr3_nt: TGTGCCAGCAGCGTAGGAAGTAGCTCCTACAATGAGCAGTTCTTC